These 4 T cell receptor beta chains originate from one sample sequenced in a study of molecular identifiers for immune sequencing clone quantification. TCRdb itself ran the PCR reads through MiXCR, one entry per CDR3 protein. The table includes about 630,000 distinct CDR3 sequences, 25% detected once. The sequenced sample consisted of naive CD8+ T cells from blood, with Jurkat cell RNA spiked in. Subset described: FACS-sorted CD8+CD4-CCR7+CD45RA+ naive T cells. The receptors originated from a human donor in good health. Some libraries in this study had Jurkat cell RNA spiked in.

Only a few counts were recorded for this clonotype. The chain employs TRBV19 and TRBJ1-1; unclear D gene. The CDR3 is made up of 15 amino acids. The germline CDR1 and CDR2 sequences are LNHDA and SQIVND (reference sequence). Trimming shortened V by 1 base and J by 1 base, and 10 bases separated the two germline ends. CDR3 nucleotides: TGTGCCAGTAGTATAGGGGATACATCGAACACTGAAGCTTTCTTT. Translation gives CASSIGDTSNTEAFF.

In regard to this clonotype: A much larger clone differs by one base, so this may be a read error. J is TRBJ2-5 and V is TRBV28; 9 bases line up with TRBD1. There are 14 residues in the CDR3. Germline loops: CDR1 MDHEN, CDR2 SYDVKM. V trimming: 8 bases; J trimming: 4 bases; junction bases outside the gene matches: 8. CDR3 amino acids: CASCPLTGGETQYF. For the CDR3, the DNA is TGTGCCAGCTGTCCCTTGACAGGGGGAGAGACCCAGTACTTC.

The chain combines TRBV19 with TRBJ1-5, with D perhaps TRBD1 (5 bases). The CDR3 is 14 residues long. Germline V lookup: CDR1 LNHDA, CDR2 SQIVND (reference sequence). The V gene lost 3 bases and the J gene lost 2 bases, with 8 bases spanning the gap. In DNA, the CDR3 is TGTGCCAGTAGTATTCTGACAGGCAATCAGCCCCAGCATTTT. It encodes CASSILTGNQPQHF.

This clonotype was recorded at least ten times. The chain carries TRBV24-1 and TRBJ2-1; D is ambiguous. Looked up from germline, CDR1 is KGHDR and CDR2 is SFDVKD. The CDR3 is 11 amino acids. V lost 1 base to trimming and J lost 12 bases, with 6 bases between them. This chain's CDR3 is CATSDLVGQFF. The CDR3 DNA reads TGTGCCACCAGTGATTTAGTGGGGCAGTTCTTC.